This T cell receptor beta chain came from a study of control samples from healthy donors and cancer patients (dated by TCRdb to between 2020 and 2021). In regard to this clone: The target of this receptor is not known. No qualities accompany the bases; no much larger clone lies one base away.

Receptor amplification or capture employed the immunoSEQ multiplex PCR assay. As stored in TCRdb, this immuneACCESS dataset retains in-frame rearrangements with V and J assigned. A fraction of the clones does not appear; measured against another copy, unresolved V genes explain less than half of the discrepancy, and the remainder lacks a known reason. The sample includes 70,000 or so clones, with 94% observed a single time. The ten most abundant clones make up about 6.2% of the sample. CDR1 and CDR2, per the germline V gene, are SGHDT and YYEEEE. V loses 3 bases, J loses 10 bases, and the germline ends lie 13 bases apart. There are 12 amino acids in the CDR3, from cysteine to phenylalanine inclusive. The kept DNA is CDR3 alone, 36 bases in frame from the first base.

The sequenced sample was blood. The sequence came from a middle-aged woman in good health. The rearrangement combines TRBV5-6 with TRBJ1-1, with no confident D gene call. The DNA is TGTGCCAGCAGCTCACGATGGGAGGGAGCTTTCTTT. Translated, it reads CASSSRWEGAFF.